The entry that follows covers one T cell receptor (beta chain) sequence. Antigen specificity is unknown. Per the germline V gene, CDR1 is SGHTA and CDR2 is FQGNSA. V was clipped by 2 bases and J by 3 bases, with 19 bases between them. The CDR3 runs to 17 residues. Profiling relied on immunoSEQ multiplex PCR, and the TCRdb table lists in-frame clones only, not all of them. The data show more than 40,000 clones, with around 77% seen just once and 10% to 12% held by the top ten. The data stem from a study of vaccination effects on CD4 cells after COVID-19. Study outcomes and limitations: Marked clonal contraction was seen in infection- and vaccine-induced clones late after vaccination. Sampling in the study covered few convalescent patients and included no early post-infection timepoints.

Sequencing followed a ViraFEST assay step that expanded antigen-specific CD4+ T cells with viral peptide pools. Having been cultured for roughly 10 days, the cells underwent CD4+ T cell isolation. Nucleocapsid antibodies stayed negative before and after vaccination, showing no earlier SARS-CoV-2 infection. Cultures received IL-2 medium that replaced half the medium on days 3 and 7. Sequences were derived from CD4+ T cells from PBMCs cultured with SARS-CoV-2 spike peptides, sampled before COVID-19 vaccination. The receptor comes from a human donor who received a COVID-19 vaccine. The chain links TRBV7-2 to TRBJ2-5; D not certain. In DNA form, the CDR3 reads TGTGCCAGCAGCTTAAGGTTAATCTGGGCCGGAAAAGAGACCCAGTACTTC. Translated, it gives CASSLRLIWAGKETQYF.